This section outlines one TCR beta chain sequence together with its context. This clonotype was counted a single time. There is no known antigen for this receptor. Per-base quality was not reported, and no clone a single base away is much larger than it. Resting on one read, the evidence is weak. The data stem from a study of breast tumors, draining lymph nodes, adjacent tissues (dated by TCRdb to 2016 to 2017). In the study overall: In breast cancer patients, the study compared the TCR beta repertoires of tumor, adjacent nontumor tissue and axillary lymph nodes. The study was designed to assess the relationships and possible T-cell exchange between tumor, surrounding tissue and draining lymph node repertoires in human breast cancer.

Lymph node samples came from the axillary draining lymph nodes of breast cancer patients. The paper as a whole reports these results and caveats: The similarity between tumor and nontumor tissue repertoires was significantly greater in luminal-like breast cancer than in basal-like breast cancer. The study presented the conclusion that tumor T cells originate in lymph nodes as consistent with a hypothesis, not as something directly demonstrated. The data were judged consistent with most tumor T cells deriving from the lymph node and then expanding within tumor tissue. Tumors showed preferential V and J gene usage, and their T-cell repertoire diversity fell below that of lymph nodes yet above that of nontumor tissue.

Data came from an Illumina HiSeq 2000. Multiplex PCR amplification was used to build the TCR beta chain libraries. The amplified TCR beta chain products were analyzed by high-throughput sequencing. Through fastp at Q25 and MiXCR, TCRdb rebuilt clones from the public reads, retaining in-frame beta chains. When rows share a CDR3 protein, they turn into one entry using the most common DNA and genes. The sample contains approximately 130,000 distinct CDR3 sequences, around 20% of them found a single time. 2% to 2.5% of the sample lies in the top ten. As encoded in the germline V gene, CDR1 is MRHNA while CDR2 is SNTAGT. Relative to germline, V is 0 bases shorter and J is 8 bases shorter, with 10 bases between their ends. The CDR3, from cysteine to phenylalanine, totals 13 residues. The only DNA kept is the CDR3, 39 bases in frame from the first base.

The origin of this receptor is a female donor with breast cancer. Some clones in this sample may be carry-over from other donors' samples. This sequence uses TRBV6-4 and TRBJ1-2; TRBD1 might be the D gene, on 5 matching bases. Sequencing input: axillary lymph node tissue. The DNA reads TGTGCCAGCAGTGACTCAGACCGGGGGGGCTACACCTTC. Translated, it reads CASSDSDRGGYTF.